A selection of T cell receptor beta chains follows, all from one sample in a study of T cells after yellow fever vaccination. MiXCR was run by TCRdb on the 5' RACE reads, yielding one entry per CDR3 protein. The sample includes fewer than 650,000 distinct CDR3 sequences, 20% to 25% of them seen just once. The input for sequencing was PBMCs, taken around 3 weeks after the first yellow fever vaccination. These receptors came from a man aged 18 to 30 who received the YFV17D yellow fever vaccine. Each CDR3 is given with its conserved first and last residue. The D gene is left open where the match is weak. Not all rows give a size; the values are once, few, many and, for expanded clones, a class.

J | V | D | size | DNA | CDR3
TRBJ2-4 | TRBV12-3/TRBV12-4 | - | - | TGTGCCAGCAGTTTACGGGGCAACGGCATTCAGTACTTC | CASSLRGNGIQYF
TRBJ1-4 | TRBV6-4 | - | - | TGTGCCAGCAGTGACGGAGGAAAACTGTTTTTT | CASSDGGKLFF
TRBJ2-2 | TRBV7-2 | - | - | TGTGCCAGCAGCTTAGGCTCCCTCCCCGGGGAGCTGTTTTTT | CASSLGSLPGELFF
TRBJ1-1 | TRBV5-1 | - | once | TGCGCCAGCAGCTTGGCCTTGGATTCTGGGCGGACTGAAGCTTTCTTT | CASSLALDSGRTEAFF
TRBJ2-7 | TRBV20-1 | TRBD2 | - | TGCAGTGCTGGAACCGTGAAGACTAGCAGCCCTGGCGAGCAGTACTTC | CSAGTVKTSSPGEQYF
TRBJ1-4 | TRBV7-9 | - | - | TGTGCCAGCAGCCTCCGGACAGCCGGGGGACTGTTTTTT | CASSLRTAGGLFF
TRBJ2-1 | TRBV10-3 | - | few | TGTGCCATCACGAGTCGGGGGTCAGGCTCCTACAATGAGCAGTTCTTC | CAITSRGSGSYNEQFF
TRBJ2-1 | TRBV4-3 | - | - | TGCGCCAGCAGCCAAGATCGGCGAAGCAGGAGAATAAATGAGCAGTTCTTC | CASSQDRRSRRINEQFF
TRBJ1-1 | TRBV6-2/TRBV6-3 | - | - | TGTGCCAGCAGACGCTTAATGAACACTGAAGCTTTCTTT | CASRRLMNTEAFF
TRBJ2-2 | TRBV10-3 | TRBD1 | - | TGTGCCATCAGTAGAGGGGGCTCCGGGGAGCTGTTTTTT | CAISRGGSGELFF
TRBJ1-2 | TRBV3-1 | - | - | TGTGCCAGCAGCCAAGAAAACAGAAACTATGGCTACACCTTC | CASSQENRNYGYTF
TRBJ2-7 | TRBV27 | - | - | TGTGCCAGCAGTTTAAGATTTTCGACAGCTTCAAGCTACGAGCAGTACTTC | CASSLRFSTASSYEQYF
TRBJ1-5 | TRBV6-4 | TRBD1 | once | TGTGCCAGCAGTGCCTCCAGGGGGGTTAGCAATCAGCCCCAGCATTTT | CASSASRGVSNQPQHF
TRBJ2-5 | TRBV7-8 | - | few | TGTGCCAGCAGCTTATTACAGGGCCAAGAGACCCAGTACTTC | CASSLLQGQETQYF
TRBJ2-7 | TRBV4-3 | - | - | TGCGCCAGCAGCCAAGTCGTCCTGTCGGGCGAGCAGTACTTC | CASSQVVLSGEQYF
TRBJ2-1 | TRBV16 | - | once | TGTGCCAGCAGCCCTCTGGGAATAGCCGACGTTGAGCAGTTCTTC | CASSPLGIADVEQFF
TRBJ2-3 | TRBV4-3 | TRBD2 | few | TGCGCCAGCAGCCCCCTAGCGGGGGGGGAATCAGATACGCAGTATTTT | CASSPLAGGESDTQYF
TRBJ2-7 | TRBV7-9 | TRBD2 | - | TGTGCCAGCAGCAAAGTTGGCGGGGAGGGCGAGCAGTACTTC | CASSKVGGEGEQYF
TRBJ2-1 | TRBV12-3/TRBV12-4 | TRBD1 | - | TGTGCCAGCAGTTTACAGATCTCCGGGACAGACAATGAGCAGTTCTTC | CASSLQISGTDNEQFF
TRBJ1-1 | TRBV7-6 | TRBD1 | few | TGTGCCAGCAGCTTAGGGGACATTAGACAGGGTACGAACACTGAAGCTTTCTTT | CASSLGDIRQGTNTEAFF
TRBJ1-1 | TRBV12-3/TRBV12-4 | TRBD1 | few | TGTGCCAGCAGTTTAGCGCCCGGACAGGCTGAAGCTTTCTTT | CASSLAPGQAEAFF
TRBJ2-5 | TRBV6-1 | - | many | TGTGCCAGCAGTGAGGACAGCTTATACGCCTTTATCCAAGAGACCCAGTACTTC | CASSEDSLYAFIQETQYF
TRBJ2-1 | TRBV20-1 | TRBD2 | - | TGCAGTGCTAGAGATCGTCTAGCGGGGAGGTACAATGAGCAGTTCTTC | CSARDRLAGRYNEQFF
TRBJ1-6 | TRBV4-3 | - | many | TGCGCCAGCAGCCAAGAAGGCAGTAGCTCACCCCTCCACTTT | CASSQEGSSSPLHF
TRBJ1-2 | TRBV29-1 | TRBD1 | many | TGCAGCGTTGAAGCTTGGACAGGGGTGGCAGGCTACACCTTC | CSVEAWTGVAGYTF
TRBJ2-3 | TRBV4-2 | TRBD2 | - | TGTGCCAGCAGCCAAGGTTCTAGCGGGGGTTTCACAGATACGCAGTATTTT | CASSQGSSGGFTDTQYF
TRBJ1-1 | TRBV28 | TRBD1 | few | TGTGCCAGCAGTCGGTACAGGGGGGACACTGAAGCTTTCTTT | CASSRYRGDTEAFF
TRBJ2-1 | TRBV5-4 | - | - | TGTGCCAGCAGCCCCCCAAGGAGCGGGTACTACAAAGAGCAGTTCTTC | CASSPPRSGYYKEQFF
TRBJ2-3 | TRBV7-2 | TRBD2 | many | TGTGCCAGCAGCTTCCTCCGACTAGCGGGGGGTACAGATACGCAGTATTTT | CASSFLRLAGGTDTQYF
TRBJ1-4 | TRBV20-1 | TRBD1 | - | TGCAGTGCTAGAACCCTTCCCGGGACAGGGAATGAAAAACTGTTTTTT | CSARTLPGTGNEKLFF
TRBJ2-2 | TRBV5-1 | TRBD2 | - | TGCGCCAGCAGCCCGGGGTTCGGGGGGAACCGGGAGCTGTTTTTT | CASSPGFGGNRELFF
TRBJ2-4 | TRBV4-1 | TRBD1 | - | TGCGCCAGCAGCCTAGGTAGACAGGGCTCGAGGGCCAAAAACATTCAGTACTTC | CASSLGRQGSRAKNIQYF
TRBJ2-7 | TRBV27 | - | few | TGTGCCAGCAGTCCAACGATCGGGGCCGAGCAGTACTTC | CASSPTIGAEQYF
TRBJ2-6 | TRBV2 | - | - | TGTGCCAGCCTTAGACCGAGCTCTGGGGCCAACGTCCTGACTTTC | CASLRPSSGANVLTF
TRBJ1-2 | TRBV2 | - | few | TGTGCCAGCAGTGAAGCGCTGGAGGACTGGGCCTCCTCTAACTATGGCTACACCTTC | CASSEALEDWASSNYGYTF
TRBJ2-1 | TRBV29-1 | TRBD1 | - | TGCAGCGTTACGGTGACAGGGGACCCTAATGAGCAGTTCTTC | CSVTVTGDPNEQFF
TRBJ2-7 | TRBV5-1 | - | few | TGCGCCAGCAGCTTGGAGAGGGGGGACGAGCAGTACTTC | CASSLERGDEQYF
TRBJ2-5 | TRBV20-1 | - | - | TGCAGTGCTAGCATGGGGGAAGAGACCCAGTACTTC | CSASMGEETQYF
TRBJ2-2 | TRBV25-1 | TRBD2 | - | TGTGCCAGCAGTGCCTCACTAGCGACCGGGGAGCTGTTTTTT | CASSASLATGELFF
TRBJ1-1 | TRBV29-1 | - | few | TGCAGCGTTTGGGGGACACGGTTGGCTTTCTTT | CSVWGTRLAFF
TRBJ1-5 | TRBV5-8 | - | few | TGTGCCAGCAGCTTGGAAGGGACAACGGGAAGGCAGCCCCAGCATTTT | CASSLEGTTGRQPQHF
TRBJ2-7 | TRBV6-2/TRBV6-3 | - | - | TGTGCCAGCAGCGCCCAGGGATACTCCTACGAGCAGTACTTC | CASSAQGYSYEQYF
TRBJ2-3 | TRBV7-9 | TRBD2 | few | TGTGCCAGCGGCTGGCCGATTAGCGGGGGGGCCACAGATACGCAGTATTTT | CASGWPISGGATDTQYF
TRBJ2-7 | TRBV5-1 | - | - | TGCGCCAGCAGCTTGGACAGTTTCCTCGAGCAGTACTTC | CASSLDSFLEQYF
TRBJ1-3 | TRBV6-5 | - | - | TGTGCCAGCAGTTGGTACGGCGACTCTGGAAACACCATATATTTT | CASSWYGDSGNTIYF
TRBJ2-1 | TRBV7-6 | TRBD2 | few | TGTGCCAGCAGCCTCCGGCGGGGGGTAAATGAGCAGTTCTTC | CASSLRRGVNEQFF
TRBJ2-1 | TRBV18 | - | few | TGTGCCAGCTCACCACCTACTACTTCCGGGGAGCAGTTCTTC | CASSPPTTSGEQFF
TRBJ2-5 | TRBV7-8 | - | few | TGTGCCAGCAGCTTAGGTGTTGGGGATGGGACCCAGTACTTC | CASSLGVGDGTQYF
TRBJ1-1 | TRBV12-3/TRBV12-4 | TRBD1 | many | TGTGCCAGCAGTTACCACAGGGGGAACACTGAAGCTTTCTTT | CASSYHRGNTEAFF
TRBJ2-6 | TRBV6-2/TRBV6-3 | - | few | TGTGCCAGCAGGATCGACAGTACTGGGGCCAACGTCCTGACTTTC | CASRIDSTGANVLTF
TRBJ2-5 | TRBV5-1 | TRBD1 | few | TGCGCCAGCAGCAACGGGGACAGCCAAGAGACCCAGTACTTC | CASSNGDSQETQYF